What follows are 8 T cell receptor beta chains derived from one specimen sequenced in a study of T-cell reconstitution after alpha-beta-depleted transplantation in children. Researchers prepared the TCRbeta library using unique molecular identifiers, the study reports. A single record per CDR3 protein comes from TCRdb applying MiXCR to the PCR reads. This table has fewer than 550,000 distinct CDR3 sequences, 10% to 13% appearing once. Sequences were derived from PBMCs, sampled before TCRalphabeta/CD19-depleted stem cell transplant. These receptors originate from a child aged 2 to 10 with inherited bone marrow failure, due to receive a stem cell transplant.

Ten or more counts support this clonotype. The chain links TRBV10-2 to TRBJ2-7; D unresolved. In germline, CDR1 is WSHSY, CDR2 SAAADI. The CDR3 consists of 14 residues. V lost 0 bases, J lost 4 bases, and 10 bases lay in between. The CDR3 DNA reads as TGCGCCAGCAGTGAGTCGATTGGGGTTTACGAGCAGTACTTC. Translation: CASSESIGVYEQYF.

As for this clonotype: With a much larger clone just one base away, this may be a read error. This chain joins TRBV6-1 and TRBJ2-7, with 14 bases lining up with TRBD2. Germline V gene sequence: CDR1 MNHNS, CDR2 SASEGT. The CDR3 runs to 15 residues. Trimming cost V 9 bases and J 3 bases; bases outside gene matches: 7. This CDR3 reads CARGLAGVPGYEQYF. The CDR3 nucleotides read TGTGCCAGGGGACTAGCGGGAGTGCCCGGCTACGAGCAGTACTTC.

This clonotype showed up many times. The rearrangement uses TRBV30 and TRBJ2-3; perhaps TRBD2 as D (6 bases). V was clipped by 3 bases and J by 1 base, with 11 bases between them. From germline, CDR1 is GTSNPN and CDR2 SVGIG (reference sequence). The CDR3 loop spans 14 amino acids. CDR3 amino acids: CAWSRLDRTDTQYF. DNA of the CDR3: TGTGCCTGGAGCCGACTAGACCGCACAGATACGCAGTATTTT.

The V and J genes are TRBV7-9 and TRBJ2-7, with D possibly matching TRBD1 (6 bases). The V gene lost 5 bases and the J gene lost 8 bases, with 28 bases spanning the gap. Germline V gene lookup returns CDR1 SEHNR and CDR2 FQNEAQ (reference sequence). CDR3 length: 17 residues. The CDR3 loop reads CASSPRDTGIPVNQQYF. The CDR3 DNA reads as TGTGCCAGCAGCCCCCGGGACACTGGAATACCAGTTAACCAGCAGTACTTC.

The rearrangement joins TRBV7-6 to TRBJ2-2; the D call may be TRBD1 or TRBD2 (5 bases each). The CDR3 spans 15 residues. Trimming cost V 8 bases and J 4 bases, with 17 bases left between them. From germline, CDR1 is SGHVS and CDR2 FNYEAQ. The CDR3 coding sequence is TGTGCCAGCCAGCTTTGGGGGACGACCACCGGGGAGCTGTTTTTT. Its protein is CASQLWGTTTGELFF. The full variable domain, rest sourced from reference TRBV7-6 and TRBJ2-2, is GAGVSQSPRYKVTKRGQDVALRCDPISGHVSLYWYRQALGQGPEFLTYFNYEAQQDKSGLPNDRFSAERPEGSISTLTIQRTEQRDSAMYRCASQLWGTTTGELFFGEGSRLTVL.

This clonotype was picked up a small number of times. The chain employs TRBV29-1 and TRBJ2-1, with no clear D. Trimming took off 1 base at V and 9 bases at J, with 10 bases between the two ends. The CDR3 runs to 12 residues. Germline CDR1 reads SQVTM; CDR2 reads ANQGSEA. CDR3 region: CSVEGLRSEQFF. The CDR3 bases are TGCAGCGTTGAAGGATTGCGGAGTGAGCAGTTCTTC.

This clonotype was counted ten times or more. This chain links TRBV11-2 with TRBJ2-2; the match to TRBD2 covers 9 bases. Per the germline V gene, CDR1 is SGHAT and CDR2 is FQNNGV. With 5 bases clipped from V and 6 bases from J, the junction kept 10 bases outside the gene matches. CDR3 size: 16 residues. Here the CDR3 reads CASSPLAGNVPGELFF. CDR3 sequence (DNA): TGTGCCAGCAGCCCGCTAGCGGGAAATGTACCCGGGGAGCTGTTTTTT.

The chain carries TRBV24-1 and TRBJ2-6, with a tentative D call TRBD2 (7 bases). Trimming stripped 9 bases from V and 0 bases from J, with 14 bases between. The CDR3 is 16 amino acids. Germline CDR1 KGHDR, CDR2 SFDVKD. The CDR3 here is CATGGGRLSGANVLTF. In DNA, the CDR3 is TGTGCCACCGGCGGGGGCCGGCTCTCTGGGGCCAACGTCCTGACTTTC.